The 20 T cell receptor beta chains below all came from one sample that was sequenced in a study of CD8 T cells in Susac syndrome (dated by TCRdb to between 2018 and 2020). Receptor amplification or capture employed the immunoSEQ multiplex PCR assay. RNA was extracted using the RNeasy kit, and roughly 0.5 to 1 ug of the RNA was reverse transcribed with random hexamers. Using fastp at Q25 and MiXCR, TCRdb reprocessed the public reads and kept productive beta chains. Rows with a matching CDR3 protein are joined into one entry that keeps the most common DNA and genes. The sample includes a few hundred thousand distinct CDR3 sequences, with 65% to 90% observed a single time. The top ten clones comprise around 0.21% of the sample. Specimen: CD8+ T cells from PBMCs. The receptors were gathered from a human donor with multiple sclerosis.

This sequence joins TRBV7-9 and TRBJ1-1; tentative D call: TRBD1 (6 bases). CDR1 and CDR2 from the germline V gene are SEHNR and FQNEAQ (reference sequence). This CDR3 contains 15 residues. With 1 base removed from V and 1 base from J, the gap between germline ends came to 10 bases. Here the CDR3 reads CASSLDRAGNTEAFF. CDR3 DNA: TGTGCCAGCAGCTTAGACAGGGCTGGGAACACTGAAGCTTTCTTT.

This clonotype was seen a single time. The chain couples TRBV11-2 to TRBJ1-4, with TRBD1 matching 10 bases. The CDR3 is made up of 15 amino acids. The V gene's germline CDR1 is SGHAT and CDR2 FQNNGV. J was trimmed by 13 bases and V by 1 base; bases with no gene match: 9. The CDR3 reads CASSLVPTGGLGLFF. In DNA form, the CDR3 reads TGTGCCAGCAGCTTAGTCCCGACAGGGGGCTTAGGACTGTTTTTT.

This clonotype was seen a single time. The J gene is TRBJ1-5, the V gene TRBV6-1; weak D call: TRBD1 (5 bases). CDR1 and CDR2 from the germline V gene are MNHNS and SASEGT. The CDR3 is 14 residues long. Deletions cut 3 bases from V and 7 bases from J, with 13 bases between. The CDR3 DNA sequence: TGTGCCAGCAGTGAGTTTCCAGGGAACCAGCCCCAGCATTTT. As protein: CASSEFPGNQPQHF.

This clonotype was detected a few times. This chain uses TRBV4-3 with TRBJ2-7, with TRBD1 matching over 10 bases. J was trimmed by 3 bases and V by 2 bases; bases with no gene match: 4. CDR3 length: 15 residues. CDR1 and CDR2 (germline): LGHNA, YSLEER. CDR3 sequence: CASSQKRTGGYEQYF. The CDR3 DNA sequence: TGCGCCAGCAGCCAAAAAAGGACAGGGGGCTACGAGCAGTACTTC.

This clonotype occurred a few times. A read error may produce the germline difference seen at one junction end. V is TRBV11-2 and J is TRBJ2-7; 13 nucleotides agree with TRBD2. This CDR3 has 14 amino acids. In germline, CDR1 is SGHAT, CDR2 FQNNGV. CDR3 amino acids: CASSLVETSGRADF. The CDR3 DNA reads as TGTGCCAGCAGCTTAGTCGAAACTAGCGGGAGGGCGGACTTC.

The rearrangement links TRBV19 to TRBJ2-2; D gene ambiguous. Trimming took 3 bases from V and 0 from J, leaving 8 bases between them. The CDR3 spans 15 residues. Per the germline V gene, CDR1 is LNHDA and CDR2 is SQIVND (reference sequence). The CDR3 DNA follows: TGTGCCAGTAGTATCCTCATAACGAACACCGGGGAGCTGTTTTTT. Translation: CASSILITNTGELFF.

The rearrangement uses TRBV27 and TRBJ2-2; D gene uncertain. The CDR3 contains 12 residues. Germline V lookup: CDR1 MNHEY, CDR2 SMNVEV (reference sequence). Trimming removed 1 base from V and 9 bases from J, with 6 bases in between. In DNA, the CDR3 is TGTGCCAGCAGTTTATATGGGCGGGAGCTGTTTTTT. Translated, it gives CASSLYGRELFF.

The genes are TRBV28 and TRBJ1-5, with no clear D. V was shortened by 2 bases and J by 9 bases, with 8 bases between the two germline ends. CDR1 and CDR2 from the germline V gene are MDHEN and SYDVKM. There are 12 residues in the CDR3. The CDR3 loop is CASSLEGGPQHF. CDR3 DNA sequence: TGTGCCAGCAGTTTAGAAGGCGGGCCCCAGCATTTT.

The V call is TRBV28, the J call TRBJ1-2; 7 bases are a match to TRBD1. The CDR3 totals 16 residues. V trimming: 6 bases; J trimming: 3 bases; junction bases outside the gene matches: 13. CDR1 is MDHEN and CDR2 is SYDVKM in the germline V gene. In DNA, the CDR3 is TGTGCCAGCAGCACCCGGCGACAGGGAGAGGACTATGGCTACACCTTC. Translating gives CASSTRRQGEDYGYTF.

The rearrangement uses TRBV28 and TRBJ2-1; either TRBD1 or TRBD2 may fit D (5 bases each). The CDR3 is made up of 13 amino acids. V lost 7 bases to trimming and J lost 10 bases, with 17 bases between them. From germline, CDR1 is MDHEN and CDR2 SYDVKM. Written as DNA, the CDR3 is TGTGCCAGCACCTTTTCAGGGTGGGACGAGCAGTTCTTC. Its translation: CASTFSGWDEQFF. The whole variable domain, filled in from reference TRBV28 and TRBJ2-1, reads DVKVTQSSRYLVKRTGEKVFLECVQDMDHENMFWYRQDPGLGLRLIYFSYDVKMKEKGDIPEGYSVSREKKERFSLILESASTNQTSMYLCASTFSGWDEQFFGPGTRLTVL.

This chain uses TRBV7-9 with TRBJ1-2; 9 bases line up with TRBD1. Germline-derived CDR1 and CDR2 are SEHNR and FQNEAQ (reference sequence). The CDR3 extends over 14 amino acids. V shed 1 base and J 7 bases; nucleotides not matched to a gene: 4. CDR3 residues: CASSLVGQGFGYTF. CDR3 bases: TGTGCCAGCAGCTTAGTCGGACAGGGGTTTGGCTACACCTTC.

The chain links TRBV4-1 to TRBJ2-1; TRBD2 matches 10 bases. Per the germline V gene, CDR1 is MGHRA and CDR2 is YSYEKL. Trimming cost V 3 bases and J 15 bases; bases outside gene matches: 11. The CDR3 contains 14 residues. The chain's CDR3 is CASSHYRSGRARFF. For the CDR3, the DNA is TGCGCCAGCAGCCATTATCGAAGCGGGAGGGCCAGGTTCTTC.

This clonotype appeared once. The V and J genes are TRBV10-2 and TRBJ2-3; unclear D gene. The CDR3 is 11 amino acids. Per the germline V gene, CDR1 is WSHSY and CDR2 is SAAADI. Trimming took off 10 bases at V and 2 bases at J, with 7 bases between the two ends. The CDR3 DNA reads TGCGCCACCACCTTCACAGATACGCAGTATTTT. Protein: CATTFTDTQYF.

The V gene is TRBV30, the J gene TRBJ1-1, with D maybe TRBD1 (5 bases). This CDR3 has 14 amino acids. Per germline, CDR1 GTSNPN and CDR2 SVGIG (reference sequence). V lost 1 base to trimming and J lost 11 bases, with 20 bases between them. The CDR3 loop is CAWSGVGREVFAFF. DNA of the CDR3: TGTGCCTGGAGTGGGGTGGGCAGGGAAGTCTTCGCTTTCTTT.

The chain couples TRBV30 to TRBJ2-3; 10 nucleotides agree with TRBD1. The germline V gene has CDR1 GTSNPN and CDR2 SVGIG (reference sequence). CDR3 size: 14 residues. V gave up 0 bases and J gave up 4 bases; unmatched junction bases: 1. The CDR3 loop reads CAWSVGQGADTQYF. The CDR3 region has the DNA TGTGCCTGGAGTGTAGGACAGGGGGCAGATACGCAGTATTTT.

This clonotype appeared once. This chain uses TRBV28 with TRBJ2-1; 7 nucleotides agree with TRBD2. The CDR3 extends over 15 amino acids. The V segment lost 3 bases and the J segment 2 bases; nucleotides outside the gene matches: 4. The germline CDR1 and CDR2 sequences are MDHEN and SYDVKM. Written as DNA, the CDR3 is TGTGCCAGCAGTTTTATCCGGGAGGCCTACAATGAGCAGTTCTTC. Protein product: CASSFIREAYNEQFF.

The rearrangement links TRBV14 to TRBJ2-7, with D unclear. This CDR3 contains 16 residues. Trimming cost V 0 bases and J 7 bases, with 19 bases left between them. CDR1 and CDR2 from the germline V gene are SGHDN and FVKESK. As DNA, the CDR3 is TGTGCCAGCAGCCAAGAGCGTCTAACCGCATTCGGAGAGCAGTACTTC. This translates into CASSQERLTAFGEQYF.

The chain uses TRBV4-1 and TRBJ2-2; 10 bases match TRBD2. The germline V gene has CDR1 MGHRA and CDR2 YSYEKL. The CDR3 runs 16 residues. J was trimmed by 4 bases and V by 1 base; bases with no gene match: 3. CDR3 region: CASSQGLAGVTGELFF. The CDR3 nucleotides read TGCGCCAGCAGCCAAGGGCTAGCGGGGGTCACCGGGGAGCTGTTTTTT.

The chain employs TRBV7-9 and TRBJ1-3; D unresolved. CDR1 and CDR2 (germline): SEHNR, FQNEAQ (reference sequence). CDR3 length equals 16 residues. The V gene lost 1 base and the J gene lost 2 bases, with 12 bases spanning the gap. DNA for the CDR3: TGTGCCAGCAGCTTAGGTCCCCAAAGACCTGGAAACACCATATATTTT. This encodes CASSLGPQRPGNTIYF. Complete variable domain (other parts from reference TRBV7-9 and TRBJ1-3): DTGVSQNPRHKITKRGQNVTFRCDPISEHNRLYWYRQTLGQGPEFLTYFQNEAQLEKSRLLSDRFSAERPKGSFSTLEIQRTEQGDSAMYLCASSLGPQRPGNTIYFGEGSWLTVV.

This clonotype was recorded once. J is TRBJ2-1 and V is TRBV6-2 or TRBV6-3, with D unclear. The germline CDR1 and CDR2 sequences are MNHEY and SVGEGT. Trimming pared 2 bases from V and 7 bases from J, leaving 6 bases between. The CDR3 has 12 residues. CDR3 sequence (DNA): TGTGCCAGCAGTTACCCGCGAAATGAGCAGTTCTTC. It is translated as CASSYPRNEQFF.